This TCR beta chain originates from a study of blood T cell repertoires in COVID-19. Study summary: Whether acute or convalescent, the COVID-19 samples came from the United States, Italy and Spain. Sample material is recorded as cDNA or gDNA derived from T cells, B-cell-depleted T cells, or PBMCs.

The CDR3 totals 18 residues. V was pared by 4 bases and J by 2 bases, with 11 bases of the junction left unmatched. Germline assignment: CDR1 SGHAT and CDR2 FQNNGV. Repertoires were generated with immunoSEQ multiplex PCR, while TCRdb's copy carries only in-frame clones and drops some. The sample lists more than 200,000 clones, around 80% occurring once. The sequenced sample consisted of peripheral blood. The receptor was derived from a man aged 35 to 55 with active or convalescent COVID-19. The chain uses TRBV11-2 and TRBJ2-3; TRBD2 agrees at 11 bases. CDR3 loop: CASSSRAQLAGDTDTQYF. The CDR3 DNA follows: TGTGCCAGCAGCTCAAGGGCCCAACTAGCGGGGGACACAGATACGCAGTATTTT.